These 10 T cell receptor beta chains came from one sample sequenced in a study of human T cells and chemical hapten exposure. Indicated time point: patch test 2, 6 weeks after DPC sensitization. The treatment is: therapeutic diphenylcyclopropenone sensitization with weekly scalp DPC. TCRdb independently ran MiXCR on the RACE reads; one entry per CDR3 protein. Of roughly 150,000 distinct CDR3 sequences listed, about 10% were seen once; the top ten hold under 1.5%. Sequencing was performed on whole blood, taken in connection with sensitization to the hapten diphenylcyclopropenone (DPC). Receptor source: a woman in her 50s with alopecia areata. Some clones in this sample may be carry-over from other donors' samples.

This clonotype was counted ten times or more. The chain combines TRBV20-1 with TRBJ2-1, with unresolved D. This CDR3 is 10 amino acids long. V was shortened by 2 bases and J by 10 bases, with 6 bases between the two germline ends. The germline gives CDR1 DFQATT, CDR2 SNEGSKA (reference sequence). The CDR3 DNA reads as TGCAGTGCTAGATTAGACGAGCAGTTCTTC. Encoded protein: CSARLDEQFF.

In this sample, this clonotype turned up a few times. V and J are TRBV18 and TRBJ2-7, with TRBD1 matching over 11 bases. There are 15 residues in the CDR3. The germline CDR1 and CDR2 sequences are KGHSH and LQKENI. V lost 0 bases, J lost 7 bases, and 5 bases stayed unmatched. The CDR3 DNA follows: TGTGCCAGCTCACCACCCGGGACAGGGGGAGGTGAGCAGTACTTC. Its protein is CASSPPGTGGGEQYF.

This clonotype has more than one count but fewer than ten. This chain joins TRBV28 and TRBJ2-7; 10 nucleotides line up with TRBD1. The V gene end was trimmed by 11 bases and the J gene end by 4 bases; junction bases not matched to a gene: 8. This CDR3 is built from 13 residues. The germline V gene encodes CDR1 MDHEN and CDR2 SYDVKM. CDR3 region: CAGGDRGRYEQYF. In nucleotides, the CDR3 is TGTGCCGGAGGGGACAGGGGCCGTTACGAGCAGTACTTC.

The CDR3 sequence is CAWSQSGVVPEAFF. The CDR3, as DNA: TGTGCCTGGAGTCAGAGCGGGGTGGTCCCTGAAGCTTTCTTT. The chain uses TRBV30 and TRBJ1-1; D uncertain. The CDR3 length is 14 residues. The germline V gene has CDR1 GTSNPN and CDR2 SVGIG (reference sequence). Trimming removed 2 bases from V and 6 bases from J, with 16 bases in between.

Only a few counts were recorded for this clonotype. The CDR3: CSGQSAGAGTDTQYF. The CDR3 bases are TGCAGCGGCCAGAGTGCGGGAGCGGGCACAGATACGCAGTATTTT. The chain is built from TRBV29-1 and TRBJ2-3; 7 nucleotides match TRBD2. Trimming at V came to 7 bases and at J to 1 base, leaving 11 bases not matched to a gene. The CDR3 length is 15 residues. Germline V gene sequence: CDR1 SQVTM, CDR2 ANQGSEA.

The CDR3 region is CASSAQGGGELFF. The CDR3 bases are TGTGCCAGCAGTGCCCAGGGGGGCGGGGAGCTGTTTTTT. The chain recombines TRBV2 with TRBJ2-2, with a tentative D call TRBD1 (7 bases). The CDR3 totals 13 residues. Trimming cost V 4 bases and J 7 bases, with 10 bases left between them. CDR1 is SNHLY and CDR2 is FYNNEI in the germline V gene.

This clonotype was counted ten times or more. This chain connects TRBV10-3 to TRBJ2-7; 7 nucleotides line up with TRBD1. Germline assignment: CDR1 ENHRY and CDR2 SYGVKD. The CDR3 is made up of 14 amino acids. Losses at the gene ends were 6 bases for V and 7 bases for J; bases not matched to a gene: 12. The chain's CDR3 is CAISSLQGSGEQYF. The CDR3, as DNA: TGTGCCATCAGCTCGTTACAGGGGTCGGGGGAGCAGTACTTC.

In this sample, this clonotype turned up a few times. The chain carries TRBV28 and TRBJ1-2; D possibly corresponds to TRBD1 (5 bases). CDR1 and CDR2 from the germline V gene are MDHEN and SYDVKM. This CDR3 has 13 residues. The V and J ends lost 7 bases and 3 bases respectively, with 12 bases between them. The CDR3 sequence is CASNPGGDYGYTF. CDR3 nucleotide sequence: TGTGCCAGCAACCCGGGGGGGGACTATGGCTACACCTTC.

This clonotype has ten or more counts. The chain combines TRBV20-1 with TRBJ1-1; 7 nucleotides align to TRBD1. The CDR3 extends over 14 amino acids. Looked up from germline, CDR1 is DFQATT and CDR2 is SNEGSKA (reference sequence). V gave up 5 bases and J gave up 4 bases; unmatched junction bases: 10. CDR3 region: CSARGSRGGTEAFF. The CDR3 coding sequence is TGCAGTGCTCGGGGCAGCAGGGGGGGCACTGAAGCTTTCTTT.

The rearrangement joins TRBV24-1 to TRBJ2-1; 7 nucleotides match TRBD2. CDR1 is KGHDR and CDR2 is SFDVKD in the germline V gene. The J segment lost 0 bases and the V segment lost 4 bases, leaving 11 bases of the junction unmatched. The CDR3 consists of 18 residues. In DNA form, the CDR3 reads TGTGCCACCAGTGACCCTTCCCCTAGCGGAAGCTCCTACAATGAGCAGTTCTTC. This encodes CATSDPSPSGSSYNEQFF.